The rows below give T cell receptor beta chains drawn from one sample of a study of T cells in Graves' hyperthyroidism and ophthalmopathy. MiXCR was run by TCRdb on the multiplex PCR reads, yielding one entry per CDR3 protein. The repertoire has about 410,000 distinct CDR3 sequences, roughly 14% of them found once; the top ten carry 13%. Sample: blood. These receptors originate from a man younger than 35 with Graves' ophthalmopathy. Each CDR3 is given with its conserved first and last residue. Fields, in order: V gene, D gene, J gene, clone size, CDR3 DNA, CDR3 protein. A D gene is named only where the DNA matches it firmly. Clone size, where shown, is once, few, many, or a class for clones that have expanded.

TRBV27	TRBD2	TRBJ2-1	many	TGTGCCAGCAGCTACACCCCTGGGACTAGCGGGGGGGCGAGGGATGAGCAGTTCTTC	CASSYTPGTSGGARDEQFF
TRBV11-3	NA	TRBJ2-3	many	TGTGCCAGCAGCTATCGGGGGTACACAGATACGCAGTATTTT	CASSYRGYTDTQYF
TRBV9	NA	TRBJ2-5	many	TGTGCCAGCAGCGTAGCGGAGTCCCCCTGGACCCAGTACTTC	CASSVAESPWTQYF
TRBV6-5	NA	TRBJ2-1	many	TGTGCCAGCAGTTACTCGTCGGGGACCTACAATGAGCAGTTCTTC	CASSYSSGTYNEQFF
TRBV4-1	NA	TRBJ2-4	NA	TGCGCCAGCAGCCAAGAAAGGGTAGGGAGTGACATTCAGTACTTC	CASSQERVGSDIQYF
TRBV5-6	TRBD1	TRBJ2-7	NA	TGTGCCAGCAGCCTAACAGGGGGCCCCCTCTCCTACGAGCAGTACTTC	CASSLTGGPLSYEQYF
TRBV18	TRBD1	TRBJ1-2	many	TGTGCCAGCTCACAGGACAGGGGGGACTCGTATGGCTACACCTTC	CASSQDRGDSYGYTF
TRBV27	TRBD2	TRBJ2-2	few	TGTGCCAGTCGGACTAGCGGACCTTACACCGGGGAGCTGTTTTTT	CASRTSGPYTGELFF
TRBV6-6	NA	TRBJ1-4	many	TGTGCCAGCAGTTACCGGTCAGCCCGTAATGAAAAACTGTTTTTT	CASSYRSARNEKLFF
TRBV2	TRBD2	TRBJ2-5	many	TGTGCCAGCAGTGAGTGGCTAGCGGGGACAGTACAAGAGACCCAGTACTTC	CASSEWLAGTVQETQYF
TRBV5-1	TRBD2	TRBJ2-1	many	TGCGCCAGCGCCAACCCAACTTGGACTAGCGGGACATGGTCCTACAATGAGCAGTTCTTC	CASANPTWTSGTWSYNEQFF
TRBV7-8	NA	TRBJ2-3	many	TGTGCCAGCAGCCTACTCCAGGGCTGGAGCACAGATACGCAGTATTTT	CASSLLQGWSTDTQYF
TRBV5-8	NA	TRBJ2-3	many	TGTGCCAGCAGCTTGGCGGGATACTCTAGCACAGATACGCAGTATTTT	CASSLAGYSSTDTQYF
TRBV7-9	NA	TRBJ1-2	many	TGTGCCAGCAGCCCTAGAGGGGGGGGGGCATATGGCTACACCTTC	CASSPRGGGAYGYTF
TRBV12-3/TRBV12-4	TRBD2	TRBJ2-7	many	TGTGCCAGCAACCATGGACTAGCGGGAACCTACGAGCAGTACTTC	CASNHGLAGTYEQYF
TRBV7-2	TRBD2	TRBJ2-7	few	TGTGCCAGCAGCCGGGGGGGGGGGCCCTGGGGCGAGCAGTACTTC	CASSRGGGPWGEQYF
TRBV12-3/TRBV12-4	TRBD1	TRBJ1-2	NA	TGTGCCAGCAGGCGGACAGGGACATCATATGGCTACACCTTC	CASRRTGTSYGYTF
TRBV12-3/TRBV12-4	NA	TRBJ2-7	many	TGTGCCAGCAGTTTCCCGGGTGAGCAGTACTTC	CASSFPGEQYF